This TCR beta chain was identified during a study of blood T cell repertoires in COVID-19. Methods used by the authors: Amplified reference gene primers provided the basis for estimating nucleated cell counts. Profiling relied on immunoSEQ multiplex PCR, and the TCRdb table lists in-frame clones only, not all of them. The V and J calls and the clone size are those of that table, but D and trimming were determined from the DNA. The sample has about 260,000 clones, roughly 86% seen once. Germline CDR1 is SQVTM and CDR2 is ANQGSEA. This CDR3 comprises 15 residues. V gave up 2 bases and J gave up 4 bases, with 17 bases separating them.

This TCR was sampled from a man in his forties who had recovered from COVID-19. The chain employs TRBV29-1 and TRBJ1-1; D may be TRBD1 (5 bases). The sequenced sample was peripheral blood. The CDR3 nucleotides read TGCAGCGTTGAACGTAGGGCACGGGGGGGCACTGAAGCTTTCTTT. Translation gives CSVERRARGGTEAFF.